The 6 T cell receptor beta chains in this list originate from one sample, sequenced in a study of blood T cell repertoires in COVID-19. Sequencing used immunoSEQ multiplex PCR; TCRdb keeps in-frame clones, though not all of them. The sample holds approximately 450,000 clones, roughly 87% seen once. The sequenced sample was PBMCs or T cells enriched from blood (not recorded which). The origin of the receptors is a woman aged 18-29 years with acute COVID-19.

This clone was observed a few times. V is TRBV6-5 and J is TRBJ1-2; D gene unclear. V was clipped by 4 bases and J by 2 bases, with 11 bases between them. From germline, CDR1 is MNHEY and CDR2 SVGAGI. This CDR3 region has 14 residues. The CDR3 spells CASSSRGGNYGYTF. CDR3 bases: TGTGCCAGCAGTTCCCGGGGAGGGAACTATGGCTACACCTTC.

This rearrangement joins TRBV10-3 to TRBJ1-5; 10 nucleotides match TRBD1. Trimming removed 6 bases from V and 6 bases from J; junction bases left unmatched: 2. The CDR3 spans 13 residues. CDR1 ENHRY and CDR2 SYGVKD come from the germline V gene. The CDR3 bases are TGTGCCATCAGGGGACAGGGGCCTCAGCCCCAGCATTTT. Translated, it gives CAIRGQGPQPQHF.

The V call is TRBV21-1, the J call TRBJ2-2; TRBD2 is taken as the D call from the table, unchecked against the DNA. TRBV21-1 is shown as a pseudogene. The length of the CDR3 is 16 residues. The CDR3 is CASSIRSGVNTGELFF. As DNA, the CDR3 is TGTGCCAGCAGCATACGAAGCGGAGTGAACACCGGGGAGCTGTTTTTT.

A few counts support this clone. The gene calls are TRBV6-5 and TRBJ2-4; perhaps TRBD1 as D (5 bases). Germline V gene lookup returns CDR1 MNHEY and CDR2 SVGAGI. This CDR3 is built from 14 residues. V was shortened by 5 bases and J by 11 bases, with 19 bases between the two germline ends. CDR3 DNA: TGTGCCAGCAGTCCCAACCCCCAGGGTACCGTTCAGTACTTC. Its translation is CASSPNPQGTVQYF.

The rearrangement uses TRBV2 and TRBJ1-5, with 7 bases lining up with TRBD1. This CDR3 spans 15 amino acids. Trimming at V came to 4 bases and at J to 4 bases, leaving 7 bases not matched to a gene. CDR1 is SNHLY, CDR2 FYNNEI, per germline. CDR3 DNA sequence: TGTGCCAGCAGTGGGTCGGCAGGGGGAAATCAGCCCCAGCATTTT. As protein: CASSGSAGGNQPQHF.

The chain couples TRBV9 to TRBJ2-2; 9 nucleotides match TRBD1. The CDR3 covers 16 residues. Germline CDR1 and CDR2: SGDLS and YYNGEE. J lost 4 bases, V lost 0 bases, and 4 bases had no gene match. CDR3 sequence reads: CASSVEGQGVTGELFF. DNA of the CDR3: TGTGCCAGCAGCGTAGAGGGACAGGGTGTCACCGGGGAGCTGTTTTTT.